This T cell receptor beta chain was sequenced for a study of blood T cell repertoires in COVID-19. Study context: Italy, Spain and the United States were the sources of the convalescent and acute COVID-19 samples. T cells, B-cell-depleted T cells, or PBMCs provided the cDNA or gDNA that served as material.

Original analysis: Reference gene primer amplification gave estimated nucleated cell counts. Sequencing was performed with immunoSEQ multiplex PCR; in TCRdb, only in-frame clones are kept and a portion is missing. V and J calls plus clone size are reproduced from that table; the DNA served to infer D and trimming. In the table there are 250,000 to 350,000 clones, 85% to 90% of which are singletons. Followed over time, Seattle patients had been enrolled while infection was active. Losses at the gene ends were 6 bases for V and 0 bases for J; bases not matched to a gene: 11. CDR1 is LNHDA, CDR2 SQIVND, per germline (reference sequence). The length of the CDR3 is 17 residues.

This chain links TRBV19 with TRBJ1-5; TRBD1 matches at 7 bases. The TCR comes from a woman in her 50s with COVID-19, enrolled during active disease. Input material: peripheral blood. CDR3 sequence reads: CASRTETGTASNQPQHF. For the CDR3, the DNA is TGTGCCAGTAGAACCGAAACCGGGACAGCTAGCAATCAGCCCCAGCATTTT.